This TCR beta chain was documented in a study of identical twins' blood T cells. Points from the study as a whole: Mainly, cloneset size products determined shared clonotypes, twins included. Abundant TCRbeta CDR3s overlapped more between twins than with unrelated donors.

Germline trimming cut 2 bases from V and 5 bases from J; bases unmatched to any gene: 6. CDR3 length: 16 residues. Germline values: CDR1 MNHEY, CDR2 SVGEGT. The donors were healthy female monozygous twins, three pairs in total. Reared together, all three twin pairs probably met the same infectious agents and vaccines. Details on this clonotype: As yet, its antigen is unknown.

MiXCR, run by TCRdb on the 5' RACE reads, gives a single entry per CDR3 protein. The sample includes 350,000 to 400,000 distinct CDR3 sequences, 25% to 35% seen only once; the top ten take 6.1%. The sample taken for sequencing was PBMCs. V usage is TRBV6-2 or TRBV6-3 and J usage is TRBJ2-5; TRBD2 aligns across 12 bases. This TCR was recovered from a woman aged 18 to 55 in good health. The CDR3 protein is CASSYRLAGAGETQYF. In DNA, the CDR3 is TGTGCCAGCAGTTACCGACTAGCGGGAGCCGGTGAGACCCAGTACTTC.